These 5 T cell receptor beta chains were sequenced from one sample in a study of beta chain features in type 1 diabetes. Study outcomes and limitations: Among patients with Type 1 diabetes, TCRB CDR3s were moderately but significantly shorter in every one of the four CD4+ subsets.

Investigators reverse transcribed all isolated RNA, so they sequenced expressed TCRB transcripts. TCRdb keeps only in-frame clones here, not all; method: immunoSEQ multiplex PCR. The sample has tens of thousands of clones, 40% to 65% seen once. The antigens of these receptors remain unknown. Sequenced: Tregs from blood. Receptors were obtained from a middle-aged woman with type 1 diabetes.

The V gene is TRBV5-1, the J gene TRBJ1-1; D remains ambiguous. The ends were cut back, 4 bases at V and 8 bases at J, with 9 bases in the middle. The CDR3 runs to 11 residues. The germline V gene has CDR1 SGHRS and CDR2 YFSETQ. CDR3 sequence: CASSPGLEAFF. The CDR3 nucleotides read TGCGCCAGCAGCCCGGGTCTCGAAGCTTTCTTT.

CDR3 amino acids: CASSPGLGAGMEPQHF. CDR3 nucleotide sequence: TGTGCCAGCAGCCCAGGACTGGGGGCGGGTATGGAGCCCCAGCATTTT. V usage is TRBV4-2 and J usage is TRBJ1-5, with D possibly matching TRBD1 (6 bases). CDR3 length: 16 amino acids. Trimming left V 4 bases short and J 8 bases short, with 21 bases between. Germline V gene data show CDR1 as LGHNA and CDR2 as YNFKEQ.

The chain links TRBV5-1 to TRBJ1-1; TRBD1 matches at 7 bases. CDR3 length: 14 residues. Looked up from germline, CDR1 is SGHRS and CDR2 is YFSETQ. J gave up 0 bases and V 2 bases, and 1 base lay outside the gene matches. CDR3 residues: CASSFGTVNTEAFF. The CDR3 nucleotides read TGCGCCAGCAGCTTCGGGACAGTGAACACTGAAGCTTTCTTT.

The chain is built from TRBV5-6 and TRBJ2-3; D is unresolved. The CDR3 has 15 residues. CDR1 and CDR2 (germline): SGHDT, YYEEEE. Trimming removed 0 bases from V and 1 base from J, with 9 bases in between. CDR3 nucleotide sequence: TGTGCCAGCAGCTTGGGGGCCCAGGGCACAGATACGCAGTATTTT. Amino acids: CASSLGAQGTDTQYF.

The CDR3 nucleotides are TGTGCCAGCTCACCCCAGGCGGGCACTGAAGCTTTCTTT. Encoded protein: CASSPQAGTEAFF. The chain is built from TRBV18 and TRBJ1-1; D is unresolved. V lost 3 bases and J 4 bases, leaving 9 bases between the germline ends. Looked up from germline, CDR1 is KGHSH and CDR2 is LQKENI. The CDR3 is 13 residues long.